This entry concerns a single T cell receptor (beta chain). The study used a library that attached unique molecular identifiers to individual cDNA molecules. In the authors' methods: Counts of TCRs in each sample centred on a median of around 96,000 and extended from roughly 23,000 to 700,000. From the RACE reads, TCRdb called clonotypes with MiXCR, one entry per CDR3 protein. These V and J calls originate from TCRdb's pipeline instead of the authors' own analysis. This table has about 84,000 distinct CDR3 sequences, about 10% appearing once. The data originate from a study of human T cells and chemical hapten exposure. Germline V gene sequence: CDR1 KGHSH, CDR2 LQKENI. V was clipped by 4 bases and J by 5 bases, with 15 bases between them. The CDR3 is made up of 14 amino acids. Time point here: patch test 2, 6 weeks after DPC sensitization. Treatment indicated: therapeutic diphenylcyclopropenone sensitization with weekly scalp DPC.

The chain couples TRBV18 to TRBJ2-7; D is possibly TRBD1 (6 bases). The receptor comes from a woman between 50 and 59 years old with alopecia areata. Some clones in this sample may be carry-over from other donors' samples. The sequenced sample was whole blood, obtained in connection with sensitization to the hapten diphenylcyclopropenone (DPC). The CDR3 here is CASSQNARGNEQYF. Here the CDR3 DNA reads TGTGCCAGCTCACAAAACGCCAGGGGTAACGAGCAGTACTTC. The whole variable domain, filled in from reference TRBV18 and TRBJ2-7, reads NAGVMQNPRHLVRRRGQEARLRCSPMKGHSHVYWYRQLPEEGLKFMVYLQKENIIDESGMPKERFSAEFPKEGPSILRIQQVVRGDSAAYFCASSQNARGNEQYFGPGTRLTVT.